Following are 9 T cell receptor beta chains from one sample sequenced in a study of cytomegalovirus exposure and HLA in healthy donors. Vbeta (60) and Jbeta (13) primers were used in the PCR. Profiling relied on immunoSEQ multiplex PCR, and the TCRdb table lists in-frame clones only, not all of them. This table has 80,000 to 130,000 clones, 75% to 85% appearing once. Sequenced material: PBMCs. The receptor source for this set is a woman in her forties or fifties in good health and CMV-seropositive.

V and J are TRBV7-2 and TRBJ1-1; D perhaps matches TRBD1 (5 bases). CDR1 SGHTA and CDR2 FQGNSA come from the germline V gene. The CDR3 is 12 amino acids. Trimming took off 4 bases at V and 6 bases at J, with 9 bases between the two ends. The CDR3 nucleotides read TGTGCCAGCAGCTGGGGGACTGCTGAAGCTTTCTTT. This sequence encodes CASSWGTAEAFF.

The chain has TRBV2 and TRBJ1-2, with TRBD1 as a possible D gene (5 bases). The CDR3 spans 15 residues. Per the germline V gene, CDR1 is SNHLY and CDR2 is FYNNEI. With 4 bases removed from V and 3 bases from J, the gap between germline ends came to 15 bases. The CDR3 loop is CASSASRAGHYGYTF. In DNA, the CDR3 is TGTGCCAGCAGTGCCTCACGGGCAGGGCACTATGGCTACACCTTC. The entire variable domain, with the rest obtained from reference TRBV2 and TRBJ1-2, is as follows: EPEVTQTPSHQVTQMGQEVILRCVPISNHLYFYWYRQILGQKVEFLVSFYNNEISEKSEIFDDQFSVERPDGSNFTLKIRSTKLEDSAMYFCASSASRAGHYGYTFGSGTRLTVV.

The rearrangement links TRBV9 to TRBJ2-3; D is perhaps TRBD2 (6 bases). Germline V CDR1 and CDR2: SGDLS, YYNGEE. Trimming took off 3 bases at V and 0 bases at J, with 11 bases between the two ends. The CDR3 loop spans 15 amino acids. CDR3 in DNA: TGTGCCAGCAGCGAGGGCGGGACTAGCACAGATACGCAGTATTTT. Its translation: CASSEGGTSTDTQYF.

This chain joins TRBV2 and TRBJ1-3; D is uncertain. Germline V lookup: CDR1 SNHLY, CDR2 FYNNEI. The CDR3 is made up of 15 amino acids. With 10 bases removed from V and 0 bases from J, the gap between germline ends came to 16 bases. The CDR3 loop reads CATALDGLSGNTIYF. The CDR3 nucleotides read TGTGCCACCGCCCTAGACGGCCTCTCTGGAAACACCATATATTTT.

Here the CDR3 reads CASSLEGRPMNEQFF. The CDR3 coding sequence is TGCGCCAGCAGCTTGGAAGGCAGGCCGATGAATGAGCAGTTCTTC. V and J are TRBV5-1 and TRBJ2-1; no firm D call. The ends were cut back, 0 bases at V and 7 bases at J, with 14 bases in the middle. The CDR3 runs to 15 residues. Germline CDR1 reads SGHRS; CDR2 reads YFSETQ.

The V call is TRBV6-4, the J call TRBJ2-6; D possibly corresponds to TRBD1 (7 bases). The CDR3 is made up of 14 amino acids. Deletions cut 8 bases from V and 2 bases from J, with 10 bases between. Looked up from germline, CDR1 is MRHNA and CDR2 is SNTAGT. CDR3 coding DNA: TGTGCCAGCGACAGGGAGGCTGGGGCCAACGTCCTGACTTTC. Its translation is CASDREAGANVLTF.

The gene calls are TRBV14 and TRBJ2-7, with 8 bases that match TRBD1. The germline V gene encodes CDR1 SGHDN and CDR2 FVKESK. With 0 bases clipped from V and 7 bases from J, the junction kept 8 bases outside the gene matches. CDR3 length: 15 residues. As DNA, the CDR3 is TGTGCCAGCAGCCAAGATAGAACAGGGGGTCGGGAGCAGTACTTC. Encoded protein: CASSQDRTGGREQYF.

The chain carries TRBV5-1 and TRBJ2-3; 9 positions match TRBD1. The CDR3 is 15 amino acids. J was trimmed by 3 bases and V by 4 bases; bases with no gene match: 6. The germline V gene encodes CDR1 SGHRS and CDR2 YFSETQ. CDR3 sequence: CASSDRGGTTDTQYF. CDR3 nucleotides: TGCGCCAGCAGCGACAGGGGGGGGACGACAGATACGCAGTATTTT.

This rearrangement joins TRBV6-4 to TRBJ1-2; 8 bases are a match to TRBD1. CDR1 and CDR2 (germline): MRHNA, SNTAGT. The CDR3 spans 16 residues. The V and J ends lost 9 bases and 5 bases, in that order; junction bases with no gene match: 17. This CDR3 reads CARLGTQGAVRYGYTF. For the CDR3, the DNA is TGTGCCAGGTTGGGCACCCAGGGGGCTGTGCGTTATGGCTACACCTTC.